This entry lists 11 T cell receptor beta chains sequenced from one sample in a study of T-cell reconstitution after alpha-beta-depleted transplantation in children. The library targeted TCRbeta and was prepared with unique molecular identifiers. TCRdb processed the PCR reads anew with MiXCR; each CDR3 protein has one entry. The table has 450,000 to 550,000 distinct CDR3 sequences, approximately 10% seen once. Sequencing was performed on PBMCs, mostly from graft donor cells, taken 180 days after TCRalphabeta/CD19-depleted stem cell transplant. These receptors originate from a female patient aged 2 to 10 who had a stem cell transplant for aplastic anemia, so the T cells may come from the graft donor.

This clonotype was observed a handful of times. The genes are TRBV20-1 and TRBJ2-1; D is perhaps TRBD2 (7 bases). CDR3 length: 16 amino acids. The V end was cut by 3 bases, the J end by 2 bases, with 17 bases between. The germline gives CDR1 DFQATT, CDR2 SNEGSKA (reference sequence). CDR3: CSARGAGVGPYNEQFF. DNA for the CDR3: TGCAGTGCTAGGGGGGCGGGAGTTGGACCCTACAATGAGCAGTTCTTC.

The table lists this clonotype with a few counts. The rearrangement links TRBV25-1 to TRBJ2-7, with TRBD1 as a possible D gene (6 bases). Germline V gives CDR1 MGHDK, CDR2 SYGVNS. The CDR3 sequence is 13 residues long. V was clipped by 2 bases and J by 13 bases, with 18 bases between them. The DNA for the CDR3 is TGTGCCAGCAGTGAAGCGCAACCCGACAGGCGTTACTTC. Translation gives CASSEAQPDRRYF.

The CDR3 spells CASSQGPRGLNTEAFF. For the CDR3, the DNA is TGCGCCAGCAGCCAAGGTCCAAGGGGGCTGAACACTGAAGCTTTCTTT. The chain carries TRBV4-3 and TRBJ1-1; TRBD1 matches 7 bases. Germline trimming cut 1 base from V and 0 bases from J; bases unmatched to any gene: 5. CDR1 is LGHNA and CDR2 is YSLEER in the germline V gene. The CDR3 length is 16 residues.

V usage is TRBV5-6 and J usage is TRBJ2-7; D perhaps matches TRBD1 (5 bases). Germline CDR1 is SGHDT and CDR2 is YYEEEE. The CDR3 covers 16 residues. V dropped 1 base and J dropped 3 bases, with 17 bases sitting between them. The CDR3 coding sequence is TGTGCCAGCAGCTTGTTGTTTGGGGCCCAATTCTACGAGCAGTACGTC. Amino acids: CASSLLFGAQFYEQYV.

This clonotype was detected a few times. The chain carries TRBV5-1 and TRBJ2-7; D is perhaps TRBD1 or TRBD2 (5 bases each). Germline CDR1 is SGHRS and CDR2 is YFSETQ. There are 14 residues in the CDR3. The ends were cut back, 4 bases at V and 5 bases at J, with 16 bases in the middle. CDR3 in DNA: TGCGCCAGCAGCCCCTTGAGGGGAGTGGACGAGCAGTACTTC. It yields the protein CASSPLRGVDEQYF.

V and J are TRBV19 and TRBJ1-6, with a weak D call TRBD1 (6 bases). The germline CDR1 and CDR2 sequences are LNHDA and SQIVND (reference sequence). The CDR3 totals 14 residues. Trimming took off 4 bases at V and 5 bases at J, with 9 bases between the two ends. The CDR3 region is CASSNTGNNSPLHF. The CDR3 bases are TGTGCCAGTAGTAACACAGGGAATAATTCACCCCTCCACTTT.

Written as DNA, the CDR3 is TGCAGTGCCGCCAGGACTAGAATCTACAATGAGCAGTTCTTC. It encodes CSAARTRIYNEQFF. The V and J genes are TRBV20-1 and TRBJ2-1, with TRBD2 identical over 7 bases. Trimming removed 6 bases from V and 3 bases from J; junction bases left unmatched: 8. The germline CDR1 and CDR2 sequences are DFQATT and SNEGSKA (reference sequence). This CDR3 region has 14 residues.

This clonotype was counted a few times. The chain recombines TRBV18 with TRBJ2-3; unclear D gene. The CDR3 totals 16 residues. Trimming removed 3 bases at V and 6 bases at J, with 19 bases between. The V gene's germline CDR1 is KGHSH and CDR2 LQKENI. The CDR3 reads CASSPQRPPGFDTQYF. CDR3 DNA sequence: TGTGCCAGCTCACCTCAGAGGCCCCCAGGTTTCGATACGCAGTATTTT.

This clonotype has just a few counts. The CDR3 DNA is TGTGCCAGCAGCTTAAAAACAGGTTTTACCTACGAGCAGTACTTC. It codes for CASSLKTGFTYEQYF. The chain links TRBV7-2 to TRBJ2-7, with D possibly being TRBD1 (5 bases). CDR3 length: 15 amino acids. CDR1 is SGHTA and CDR2 is FQGNSA in the germline V gene. The V and J ends lost 2 bases and 2 bases respectively, with 13 bases between them. The whole variable domain, remainder taken from reference TRBV7-2 and TRBJ2-7, is GAGVSQSPSNKVTEKGKDVELRCDPISGHTALYWYRQSLGQGLEFLIYFQGNSAPDKSGLPSDRFSAERTGGSVSTLTIQRTQQEDSAVYLCASSLKTGFTYEQYFGPGTRLTVT.

The chain combines TRBV7-8 with TRBJ2-7; D is uncertain. This CDR3 contains 15 residues. From germline, CDR1 is SGHVS and CDR2 FQNEAQ. Trimming left V 5 bases short and J 3 bases short, with 17 bases between. CDR3 region: CASSPVRDRFYEQYF. CDR3 sequence (DNA): TGTGCCAGCAGCCCGGTCCGAGACCGCTTCTACGAGCAGTACTTC.

The chain is built from TRBV18 and TRBJ1-2; possibly TRBD1 for D (6 bases). Germline-derived CDR1 and CDR2 are KGHSH and LQKENI. The CDR3 sequence is 12 residues long. The ends were cut back, 3 bases at V and 7 bases at J, with 9 bases in the middle. CDR3 loop: CASSPDRPGYTF. Here the CDR3 DNA reads TGTGCCAGCTCACCCGACAGGCCTGGCTACACCTTC.